Listed below are T cell receptor beta chains from one sample, sequenced in a study of Graves' ophthalmopathy and Graves' hyperthyroidism. TCRdb independently ran MiXCR on the multiplex PCR reads; one entry per CDR3 protein. This sample carries hundreds of thousands of distinct CDR3 sequences, just over 15% of them seen once, and the ten largest clones take 5.5% to 7%. The material sequenced was peripheral blood. These receptors all stem from a woman younger than 35 with stable Graves' hyperthyroidism. CDR3s include the opening cysteine and the closing phenylalanine or tryptophan. D genes are given only for firm matches. Clone size is not always given. Where it is, it says once, few, many or a class for expanded clones.

CDR3: CACQQGHNQPQHF
DNA: TGTGCCTGCCAGCAGGGGCACAATCAGCCCCAGCATTTT
D: .
V: TRBV2
size: few
J: TRBJ1-5

CDR3: CASSLDRGRRGYTF
DNA: TGCGCCAGCAGCCTCGACAGGGGAAGGAGAGGCTACACCTTC
D: TRBD1
V: TRBV4-1
size: .
J: TRBJ1-2

CDR3: CSVRLAETQYF
DNA: TGCAGCGTTCGACTAGCGGAGACCCAGTACTTC
D: TRBD2
V: TRBV29-1
size: many
J: TRBJ2-5

CDR3: CSAERQGPRLDYGYTF
DNA: TGCAGTGCCGAACGGCAGGGCCCGCGGCTGGACTATGGCTACACCTTC
D: .
V: TRBV20-1
size: many
J: TRBJ1-2

CDR3: CAISRQANQPQHF
DNA: TGTGCCATCAGCCGACAGGCTAATCAGCCCCAGCATTTT
D: .
V: TRBV10-3
size: many
J: TRBJ1-5

CDR3: CSPRPLNRDSQSNYGYTF
DNA: TGCAGCCCTAGACCCCTCAACCGGGACAGCCAATCTAACTATGGCTACACCTTC
D: TRBD1
V: TRBV29-1
size: many
J: TRBJ1-2

CDR3: CASSVSPLGGLKGYTF
DNA: TGTGCCAGCAGCGTTTCGCCGTTGGGGGGATTAAAGGGCTACACCTTC
D: .
V: TRBV9
size: few
J: TRBJ1-2

CDR3: CASGHPGASYGYTF
DNA: TGTGCCAGCGGCCATCCAGGGGCTAGCTATGGCTACACCTTC
D: .
V: TRBV6-5
size: many
J: TRBJ1-2

CDR3: CATSDFLAGGQETQYF
DNA: TGTGCCACCAGTGATTTCCTAGCGGGGGGTCAAGAGACCCAGTACTTC
D: TRBD2
V: TRBV24-1
size: many
J: TRBJ2-5

CDR3: CASIAPGGQETQYF
DNA: TGTGCCAGCATCGCCCCTGGGGGGCAAGAGACCCAGTACTTC
D: .
V: TRBV6-5
size: many
J: TRBJ2-5

CDR3: CASTSAFGGESEQYF
DNA: TGTGCCAGCACCTCCGCGTTCGGAGGGGAGAGCGAGCAGTACTTC
D: .
V: TRBV2
size: .
J: TRBJ2-7

CDR3: CAIRRGLATPPRYF
DNA: TGTGCCATCCGGAGGGGACTAGCGACCCCTCCTCGGTACTTC
D: TRBD2
V: TRBV4-2
size: many
J: TRBJ2-5

CDR3: CASSQQGIDQPQHF
DNA: TGTGCCAGCAGCCAACAGGGGATCGATCAGCCCCAGCATTTT
D: TRBD1
V: TRBV11-2
size: many
J: TRBJ1-5

CDR3: CSARDPNPYEQYF
DNA: TGCAGTGCTAGAGACCCGAACCCCTACGAGCAGTACTTC
D: .
V: TRBV20-1
size: many
J: TRBJ2-7

CDR3: CSASGGAGGTQYF
DNA: TGCAGTGCTAGCGGGGGGGCCGGTGGGACCCAGTACTTC
D: TRBD2
V: TRBV20-1
size: many
J: TRBJ2-5

CDR3: CASSIGSAGDGYTF
DNA: TGTGCCAGTAGTATAGGGTCGGCAGGGGATGGCTACACCTTC
D: .
V: TRBV19
size: many
J: TRBJ1-2

CDR3: CASSRTSGVKTQYF
DNA: TGTGCCAGCAGCCGGACTAGCGGGGTCAAGACCCAGTACTTC
D: TRBD2
V: TRBV12-3/TRBV12-4
size: many
J: TRBJ2-5

CDR3: CATSDWNNYGYTF
DNA: TGTGCCACCAGTGATTGGAATAACTATGGCTACACCTTC
D: .
V: TRBV24-1
size: many
J: TRBJ1-2

CDR3: CASSESSEGFISEQYF
DNA: TGCGCCAGCAGTGAGTCGTCGGAGGGTTTCATCTCCGAGCAGTACTTC
D: .
V: TRBV10-1
size: many
J: TRBJ2-7

CDR3: CASSPRRGDTEAFF
DNA: TGCGCCAGCAGCCCCCGTAGGGGGGACACTGAAGCTTTCTTT
D: .
V: TRBV5-1
size: .
J: TRBJ1-1

CDR3: CATSTIAGETQYF
DNA: TGTGCCACCAGCACAATAGCGGGAGAGACCCAGTACTTC
D: TRBD2
V: TRBV15
size: medium-sized
J: TRBJ2-5

CDR3: CASSLQTGTGTHEQYF
DNA: TGTGCCAGCAGCTTGCAGACCGGGACAGGGACCCACGAGCAGTACTTC
D: TRBD1
V: TRBV7-8
size: .
J: TRBJ2-7

CDR3: CASSPQVGELFF
DNA: TGTGCCAGTAGTCCCCAGGTCGGGGAGCTGTTTTTT
D: .
V: TRBV19
size: many
J: TRBJ2-2

CDR3: CASRPQGLHGYTF
DNA: TGTGCCAGCAGGCCCCAGGGGCTTCATGGCTACACCTTC
D: .
V: TRBV12-3/TRBV12-4
size: many
J: TRBJ1-2

CDR3: CASSEAPGETQYF
DNA: TGTGCCAGCAGTGAAGCCCCAGGGGAGACCCAGTACTTC
D: .
V: TRBV2
size: many
J: TRBJ2-5

CDR3: CASSARQGASPYEQYF
DNA: TGTGCCAGCAGTGCGCGACAGGGGGCTTCCCCTTACGAGCAGTACTTC
D: TRBD1
V: TRBV27
size: many
J: TRBJ2-7

CDR3: CASSLRATFTDTQYF
DNA: TGCGCCAGCAGTCTTCGGGCCACCTTCACAGATACGCAGTATTTT
D: .
V: TRBV4-1
size: few
J: TRBJ2-3

CDR3: CATSRDASGLETQYF
DNA: TGTGCCACCAGCAGAGACGCCTCAGGGTTGGAGACCCAGTACTTC
D: .
V: TRBV15
size: many
J: TRBJ2-5

CDR3: CASSYGGEAKNIQYF
DNA: TGTGCCAGCAGTTACGGGGGGGAAGCCAAAAACATTCAGTACTTC
D: TRBD2
V: TRBV6-5
size: many
J: TRBJ2-4

CDR3: CASSFGVEGSPLHF
DNA: TGTGCCAGCAGTTTCGGGGTTGAGGGGTCACCCCTCCACTTT
D: .
V: TRBV27
size: few
J: TRBJ1-6

CDR3: CASRGTSGGSYEQYF
DNA: TGTGCCAGCAGGGGGACTAGCGGGGGCTCCTACGAGCAGTACTTC
D: TRBD2
V: TRBV6-2/TRBV6-3
size: many
J: TRBJ2-7

CDR3: CASSLSLTQYF
DNA: TGTGCCAGCAGTTTGTCGCTGACCCAGTACTTC
D: .
V: TRBV28
size: many
J: TRBJ2-5

CDR3: CSVEVGGTAQYF
DNA: TGCAGCGTTGAAGTGGGAGGTACGGCCCAGTACTTC
D: .
V: TRBV29-1
size: many
J: TRBJ2-5

CDR3: CASSLGFREQYF
DNA: TGCGCCAGCAGCTTGGGGTTTCGGGAGCAGTACTTC
D: .
V: TRBV5-1
size: .
J: TRBJ2-7

CDR3: CASSSIGGQETQYF
DNA: TGTGCCAGTAGTAGTATCGGGGGACAAGAGACCCAGTACTTC
D: .
V: TRBV19
size: many
J: TRBJ2-5

CDR3: CASSLGDAYEQYF
DNA: TGTGCCAGCAGTTTAGGCGACGCCTACGAGCAGTACTTC
D: .
V: TRBV12-3/TRBV12-4
size: many
J: TRBJ2-7

CDR3: CSAVRDRGNTIYF
DNA: TGCAGTGCCGTACGGGACAGGGGAAACACCATATATTTT
D: TRBD1
V: TRBV20-1
size: many
J: TRBJ1-3

CDR3: CASSFGDRVGGYTF
DNA: TGTGCCAGCAGCTTTGGAGACAGGGTCGGAGGCTACACCTTC
D: TRBD1
V: TRBV7-2
size: many
J: TRBJ1-2

CDR3: CASSQNRDSNYGYTF
DNA: TGTGCCAGCAGCCAGAACCGGGACAGTAACTATGGCTACACCTTC
D: TRBD1
V: TRBV5-5
size: once
J: TRBJ1-2

CDR3: CASSHEDFDKTQYF
DNA: TGCGCCAGCAGCCATGAGGATTTCGATAAGACCCAGTACTTC
D: .
V: TRBV4-1
size: .
J: TRBJ2-5

CDR3: CASSRRSGDGYTF
DNA: TGTGCCAGCAGCCGAAGGTCAGGGGATGGCTACACCTTC
D: .
V: TRBV12-3/TRBV12-4
size: many
J: TRBJ1-2

CDR3: CSARGYSSYGYTF
DNA: TGCAGTGCTAGAGGATATTCTTCATATGGCTACACCTTC
D: .
V: TRBV20-1
size: many
J: TRBJ1-2

CDR3: CASRKSGGVNTGELFF
DNA: TGTGCCAGCAGAAAGAGCGGGGGGGTCAACACCGGGGAGCTGTTTTTT
D: TRBD2
V: TRBV6-2/TRBV6-3
size: many
J: TRBJ2-2

CDR3: CASSYAPGTGGEEAFF
DNA: TGTGCCAGCAGTTACGCGCCGGGGACAGGGGGCGAAGAAGCTTTCTTT
D: TRBD1
V: TRBV27
size: many
J: TRBJ1-1

CDR3: CSVDRDTGELFF
DNA: TGCAGCGTTGACAGGGACACCGGGGAGCTGTTTTTT
D: .
V: TRBV29-1
size: many
J: TRBJ2-2

CDR3: CASSFRAGASTDTQYF
DNA: TGTGCCAGCAGTTTCCGAGCGGGAGCTAGCACAGATACGCAGTATTTT
D: TRBD2
V: TRBV12-3/TRBV12-4
size: many
J: TRBJ2-3

CDR3: CASSLKRTGPSGANVLTF
DNA: TGTGCCAGCAGCTTAAAAAGGACAGGACCCTCTGGGGCCAACGTCCTGACTTTC
D: TRBD1
V: TRBV11-2
size: many
J: TRBJ2-6

CDR3: CASSYFAVPARWSAFF
DNA: TGTGCCAGCAGTTACTTCGCTGTGCCCGCTCGGTGGTCGGCTTTCTTT
D: .
V: TRBV6-2/TRBV6-3
size: many
J: TRBJ1-1

CDR3: CASSPDNTDTQYF
DNA: TGTGCCAGCAGCCCAGACAACACAGATACGCAGTATTTT
D: .
V: TRBV7-2
size: .
J: TRBJ2-3

CDR3: CASSYPLSRQLYGELFF
DNA: TGTGCCAGCAGTTACCCTCTCTCGCGACAGTTATACGGGGAGCTGTTTTTT
D: .
V: TRBV6-2/TRBV6-3
size: many
J: TRBJ2-2

CDR3: CASGLDGEAFF
DNA: TGTGCCAGCGGACTGGACGGGGAAGCTTTCTTT
D: .
V: TRBV2
size: many
J: TRBJ1-1

CDR3: CASSFDTPYGYTF
DNA: TGTGCCAGCAGCTTCGACACCCCGTATGGCTACACCTTC
D: .
V: TRBV7-2
size: many
J: TRBJ1-2